The T cell receptor beta chain described here comes from a study of blood T cell repertoires in COVID-19. Study overall: Whether acute or convalescent, the COVID-19 samples came from the United States, Italy and Spain. In each case, the material was cDNA or gDNA derived from T cells, B-cell-depleted T cells, or PBMCs.

Original processing methods: Amplification of reference gene primers provided the estimated nucleated cell counts. Sequencing used immunoSEQ multiplex PCR; TCRdb keeps in-frame clones, though not all of them. Clone size and the V and J calls come from that table; the DNA yielded D and trimming. The sample carries some 200,000 clones, around 80% recorded once. The CDR3 sequence is 18 residues long. V gave up 4 bases and J gave up 7 bases; unmatched junction bases: 18. Germline V gene data show CDR1 as MNHEY and CDR2 as SVGEGT. The chain is built from TRBV6-2 or TRBV6-3 and TRBJ2-1; 8 bases match TRBD2. This TCR was recovered from a middle-aged woman with acute or convalescent COVID-19. The sample taken for sequencing was peripheral blood. The CDR3 reads CASSLLGGGPRQRNEQFF. The DNA for the CDR3 is TGTGCCAGCAGTTTGTTGGGCGGGGGGCCACGCCAACGGAATGAGCAGTTCTTC.